Listed below are T cell receptor beta chains from one sample, sequenced in a study of molecular identifiers for immune sequencing clone quantification. MiXCR, applied by TCRdb to the PCR reads, yields one record per CDR3 protein. The table has 100,000 or so distinct CDR3 sequences, roughly a third seen once. The source material was naive CD8+ T cells from blood, with Jurkat cell RNA spiked in. The receptor source for this set is a human donor in good health. Some libraries in this study had Jurkat cell RNA spiked in. Both conserved end residues are part of each CDR3. The D gene is left open where the match is weak. Clone size is shown for a subset of rows, as once, few, many or a class of expanded clone.

d_gene: .; v_gene: TRBV9; j_gene: TRBJ2-2; abundance: few; CDR3nt: TGTGCCAGCAGCGTGGGAATCACCGGGGAGCTGTTTTTT; CDR3aa: CASSVGITGELFF
d_gene: TRBD1; v_gene: TRBV13; j_gene: TRBJ1-1; abundance: .; CDR3nt: TGTGCCAGCGGACAGGGGCGCACCGAAGCTTTCTTT; CDR3aa: CASGQGRTEAFF
d_gene: TRBD2; v_gene: TRBV7-9; j_gene: TRBJ2-3; abundance: many; CDR3nt: TGTGCCAGTGATGGTTCGGGACTAGCGGGAGCCACAGATACGCAGTATTTT; CDR3aa: CASDGSGLAGATDTQYF
d_gene: .; v_gene: TRBV6-5; j_gene: TRBJ2-5; abundance: many; CDR3nt: TGTGCCAGCAGTTATGGAGGGGAAGAGACCCAGTACTTC; CDR3aa: CASSYGGEETQYF
d_gene: .; v_gene: TRBV27; j_gene: TRBJ2-2; abundance: many; CDR3nt: TGTGCCAGCAATCCGATAGGGGTGTTCAACACCGGGGAGCTGTTTTTT; CDR3aa: CASNPIGVFNTGELFF
d_gene: TRBD2; v_gene: TRBV29-1; j_gene: TRBJ2-3; abundance: few; CDR3nt: TGCAGCGTTGAAATTTGGACTAGCGGGAGCACAGATACGCAGTATTTT; CDR3aa: CSVEIWTSGSTDTQYF
d_gene: .; v_gene: TRBV15; j_gene: TRBJ2-7; abundance: few; CDR3nt: TGTGCCACCAGCTCAACAGGCTACGAGCAGTACTTC; CDR3aa: CATSSTGYEQYF
d_gene: TRBD1; v_gene: TRBV7-2; j_gene: TRBJ2-7; abundance: many; CDR3nt: TGTGCCAGCAGCGCCCGGGACAGGGAGTACGAGCAGTACTTC; CDR3aa: CASSARDREYEQYF
d_gene: .; v_gene: TRBV27; j_gene: TRBJ2-3; abundance: few; CDR3nt: TGTGCCAGCAGTTTTCAGGGGACAGATACGCAGTATTTT; CDR3aa: CASSFQGTDTQYF
d_gene: .; v_gene: TRBV7-9; j_gene: TRBJ1-6; abundance: .; CDR3nt: TGTGCCAGCAGCGCCGTCCGGACGGCAAATTCACCCCTCCACTTT; CDR3aa: CASSAVRTANSPLHF
d_gene: TRBD2; v_gene: TRBV5-4; j_gene: TRBJ2-7; abundance: many; CDR3nt: TGTGCCAGCAGCTTTCTAGCGGGCTACGAGCAGTACTTC; CDR3aa: CASSFLAGYEQYF
d_gene: TRBD1; v_gene: TRBV27; j_gene: TRBJ2-5; abundance: .; CDR3nt: TGTGCCAGCAGGCCACAGGGGGCGGGGGAGACCCAGTACTTC; CDR3aa: CASRPQGAGETQYF
d_gene: .; v_gene: TRBV9; j_gene: TRBJ1-1; abundance: many; CDR3nt: TGTGCCAGCAGCGTGAGGGGGGACACTGAAGCTTTCTTT; CDR3aa: CASSVRGDTEAFF
d_gene: TRBD1; v_gene: TRBV19; j_gene: TRBJ2-3; abundance: .; CDR3nt: TGTGCCAGTAGTATGGGATGGCAGGGGGTCACAGATACGCAGTATTTT; CDR3aa: CASSMGWQGVTDTQYF
d_gene: .; v_gene: TRBV6-5; j_gene: TRBJ2-7; abundance: many; CDR3nt: TGTGCCAGCAGTTACAGGGGGAGGGCCAACGAGCAGTACTTC; CDR3aa: CASSYRGRANEQYF
d_gene: TRBD1; v_gene: TRBV20-1; j_gene: TRBJ1-4; abundance: .; CDR3nt: TGCAGTGCTGAGGCCTATAGGGACAGAGCTGCAACTAATGAAAATCTGTTTTTT; CDR3aa: CSAEAYRDRAATNENLFF
d_gene: .; v_gene: TRBV10-3; j_gene: TRBJ2-3; abundance: few; CDR3nt: TGTGCCATCAGTGAGGTGGGCCCGGATTATACAGATACGCAGTATTTT; CDR3aa: CAISEVGPDYTDTQYF
d_gene: .; v_gene: TRBV3-1; j_gene: TRBJ2-3; abundance: few; CDR3nt: TGTGCCAGCAGCCAATACCTAGCGTCTCCGGGAGATACGCAGTATTTT; CDR3aa: CASSQYLASPGDTQYF
d_gene: .; v_gene: TRBV13; j_gene: TRBJ1-4; abundance: .; CDR3nt: TGTGCCAGCAGCTTAAGGGGGGGAAAGAATGAAAAACTGTTTTTT; CDR3aa: CASSLRGGKNEKLFF
d_gene: TRBD2; v_gene: TRBV6-4; j_gene: TRBJ2-1; abundance: many; CDR3nt: TGTGCCAGCAGTGCCCTAGCGGGAAACGAGCAGTTCTTC; CDR3aa: CASSALAGNEQFF
d_gene: TRBD1; v_gene: TRBV6-5; j_gene: TRBJ1-5; abundance: .; CDR3nt: TGTGCCAGCAGCGACCCGGACAGGGGACTTAATCAGCCCCAGCATTTT; CDR3aa: CASSDPDRGLNQPQHF
d_gene: .; v_gene: TRBV4-2; j_gene: TRBJ2-1; abundance: .; CDR3nt: TGTGCCAGCAGCCAAGCACCCCACGGTAATGAGCAGTTCTTC; CDR3aa: CASSQAPHGNEQFF
d_gene: .; v_gene: TRBV28; j_gene: TRBJ1-2; abundance: once; CDR3nt: TGTGCCAGCGAGGAGATGAGCTATGGCTACACCTTC; CDR3aa: CASEEMSYGYTF
d_gene: .; v_gene: TRBV7-6; j_gene: TRBJ1-1; abundance: .; CDR3nt: TGTGCCAGCAGTCGCCGGACGAACACTGAAGCTTTCTTT; CDR3aa: CASSRRTNTEAFF